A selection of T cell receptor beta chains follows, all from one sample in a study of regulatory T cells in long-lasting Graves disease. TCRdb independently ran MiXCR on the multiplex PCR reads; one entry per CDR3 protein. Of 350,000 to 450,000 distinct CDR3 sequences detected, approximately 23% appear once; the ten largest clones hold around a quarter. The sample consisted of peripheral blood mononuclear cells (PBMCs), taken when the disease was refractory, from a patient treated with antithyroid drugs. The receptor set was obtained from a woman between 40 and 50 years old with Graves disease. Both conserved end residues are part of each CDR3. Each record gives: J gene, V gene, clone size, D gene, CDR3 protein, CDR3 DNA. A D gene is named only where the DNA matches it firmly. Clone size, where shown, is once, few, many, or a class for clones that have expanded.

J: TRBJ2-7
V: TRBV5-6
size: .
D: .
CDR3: CASSLDYAGTSSYEQYF
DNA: TGTGCCAGCAGCTTGGATTACGCAGGAACTAGCTCCTACGAGCAGTACTTC

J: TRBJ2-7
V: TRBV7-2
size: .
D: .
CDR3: CASSLYVGSYEQYF
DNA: TGTGCCAGCAGCTTATACGTAGGCTCCTACGAGCAGTACTTC

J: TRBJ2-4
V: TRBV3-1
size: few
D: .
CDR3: CASSQDGVKNIQYF
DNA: TGTGCCAGCAGCCAAGATGGCGTTAAAAACATTCAGTACTTC

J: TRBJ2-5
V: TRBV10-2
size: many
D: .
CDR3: CASSVLAKGSETQYF
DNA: TGCGCCAGCAGTGTCTTAGCGAAAGGTTCGGAGACCCAGTACTTC

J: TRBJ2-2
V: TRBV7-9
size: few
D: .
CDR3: CASSLARHTGELFF
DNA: TGTGCCAGCAGCTTAGCCCGACACACCGGGGAGCTGTTTTTT

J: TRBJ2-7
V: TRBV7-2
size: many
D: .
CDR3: CASSLWGFYEQYF
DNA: TGTGCCAGCAGCCTATGGGGATTTTACGAGCAGTACTTC

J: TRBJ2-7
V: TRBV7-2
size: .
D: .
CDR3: CASSPRPTIRGSVGEQYF
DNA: TGTGCCAGCAGCCCCCGACCCACGATCCGGGGCAGCGTTGGGGAGCAGTACTTC

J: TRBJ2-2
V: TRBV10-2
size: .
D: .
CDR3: CASSDGERTTGELFF
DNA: TGCGCCAGCAGTGACGGGGAGCGGACGACCGGGGAGCTGTTTTTT

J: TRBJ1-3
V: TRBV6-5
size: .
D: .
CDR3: CASSYGYLGSGNTIYF
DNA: TGTGCCAGCAGTTACGGGTACTTGGGCTCTGGAAACACCATATATTTT

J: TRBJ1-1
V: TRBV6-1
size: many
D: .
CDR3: CASSEALGHTPTEAFF
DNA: TGTGCCAGCAGTGAAGCGCTGGGGCACACCCCCACTGAAGCTTTCTTT

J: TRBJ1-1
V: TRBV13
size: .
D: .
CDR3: CASSYRRNWGVHTEAFF
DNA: TGTGCCAGCAGTTACCGTCGGAATTGGGGGGTTCACACTGAAGCTTTCTTT

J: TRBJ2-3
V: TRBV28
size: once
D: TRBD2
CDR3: CASSFPSSASGTDTDTQYF
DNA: TGTGCCAGCAGTTTTCCGAGTTCGGCCAGCGGGACCGACACAGATACGCAGTATTTT

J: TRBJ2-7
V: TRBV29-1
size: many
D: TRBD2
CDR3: CSVSSGSSYEQYF
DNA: TGCAGCGTGTCTAGCGGGAGCTCCTACGAGCAGTACTTC

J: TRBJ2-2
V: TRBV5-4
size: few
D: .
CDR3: CASSLDRAANTGELFF
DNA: TGTGCCAGCAGCTTGGACAGGGCCGCGAACACCGGGGAGCTGTTTTTT

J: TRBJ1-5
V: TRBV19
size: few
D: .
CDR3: CASAGTRNQPQHF
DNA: TGTGCCAGTGCAGGGACCCGAAATCAGCCCCAGCATTTT

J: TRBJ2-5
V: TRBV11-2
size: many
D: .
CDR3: CASSARLVETQYF
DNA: TGTGCCAGCAGCGCCAGACTAGTAGAGACCCAGTACTTC

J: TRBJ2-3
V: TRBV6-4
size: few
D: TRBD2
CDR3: CASSSSGLGGTDTQYF
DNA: TGTGCCAGCAGTTCGTCGGGACTAGGGGGCACAGATACGCAGTATTTT

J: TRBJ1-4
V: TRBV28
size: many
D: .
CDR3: CASSHRIRGETTNEKLFF
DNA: TGTGCCAGCAGTCACAGGATTCGGGGGGAAACAACTAATGAAAAACTGTTTTTT

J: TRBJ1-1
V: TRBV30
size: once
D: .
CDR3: CACQMGHAEAFF
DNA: TGTGCCTGTCAGATGGGGCACGCTGAAGCTTTCTTT

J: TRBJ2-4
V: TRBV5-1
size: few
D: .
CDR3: CASSSGWGALNIQYF
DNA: TGCGCCAGCAGCTCCGGGTGGGGGGCATTAAACATTCAGTACTTC

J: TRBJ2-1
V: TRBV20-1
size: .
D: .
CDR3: CSALSGTPNEQFF
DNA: TGCAGTGCTCTATCCGGGACCCCCAATGAGCAGTTCTTC

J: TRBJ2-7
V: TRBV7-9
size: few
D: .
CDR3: CASSSTLKGPYEQYF
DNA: TGTGCCAGCAGCTCTACATTGAAAGGACCCTACGAGCAGTACTTC

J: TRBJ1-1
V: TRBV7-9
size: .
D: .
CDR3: CASSLGGIAEAFF
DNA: TGTGCCAGCAGCTTAGGGGGAATAGCTGAAGCTTTCTTT

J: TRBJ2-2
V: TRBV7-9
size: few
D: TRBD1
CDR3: CASSNRGRAELFF
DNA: TGTGCCAGCAGCAACAGGGGTAGGGCGGAGCTGTTTTTT

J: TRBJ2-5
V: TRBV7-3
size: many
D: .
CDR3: CASSPSGPLETQYF
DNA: TGTGCCAGCAGCCCCTCGGGTCCACTAGAGACCCAGTACTTC

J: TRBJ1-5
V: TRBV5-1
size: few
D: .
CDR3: CASSLSDYSNQPQHF
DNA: TGCGCCAGCAGCTTGTCGGATTATAGCAATCAGCCCCAGCATTTT

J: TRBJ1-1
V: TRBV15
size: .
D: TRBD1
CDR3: CATSSKRTGGRNTEASF
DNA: TGTGCCACCAGCAGTAAAAGGACAGGGGGCAGGAACACTGAAGCTTCCTTT

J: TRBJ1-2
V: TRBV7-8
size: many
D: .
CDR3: CASSLGGTRYTF
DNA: TGTGCCAGCAGCTTAGGAGGAACTCGCTACACCTTC

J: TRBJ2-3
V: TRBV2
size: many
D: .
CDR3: CASSAQGTDTQYF
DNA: TGTGCCAGCAGTGCCCAGGGCACAGATACGCAGTATTTT

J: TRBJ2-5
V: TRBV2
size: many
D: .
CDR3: CASSEARKETQYF
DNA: TGTGCCAGCAGTGAGGCTAGGAAAGAGACCCAGTACTTC

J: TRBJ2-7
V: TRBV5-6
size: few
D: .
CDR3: CASSRWGQGGSYEQYF
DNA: TGTGCCAGCAGCCGCTGGGGGCAGGGGGGCTCCTACGAGCAGTACTTC

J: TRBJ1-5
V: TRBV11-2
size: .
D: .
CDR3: CASSSQSQPQHF
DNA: TGTGCCAGCAGTTCACAGTCCCAGCCCCAGCATTTT

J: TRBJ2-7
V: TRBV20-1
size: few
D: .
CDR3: CSASRPFGSYTRDEQYF
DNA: TGCAGTGCCAGTAGACCGTTTGGGAGTTATACTAGGGACGAGCAGTACTTC

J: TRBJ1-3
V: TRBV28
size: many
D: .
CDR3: CASSFYTRDGNTIYF
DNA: TGTGCCAGCAGTTTTTATACCAGGGATGGAAACACCATATATTTT

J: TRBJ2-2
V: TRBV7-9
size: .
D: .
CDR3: CASSLAGHVANTGELFF
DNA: TGTGCCAGCAGCTTAGCGGGACACGTCGCGAACACCGGGGAGCTGTTTTTT

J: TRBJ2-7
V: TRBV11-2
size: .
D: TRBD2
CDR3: CASSLGLAGGGVQYF
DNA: TGTGCCAGCAGCTTGGGACTAGCGGGGGGAGGGGTGCAGTACTTC

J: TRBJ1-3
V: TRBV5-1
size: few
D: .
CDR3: CASSPAPWGGNTIYF
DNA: TGCGCCAGCAGCCCAGCCCCCTGGGGTGGAAACACCATATATTTT

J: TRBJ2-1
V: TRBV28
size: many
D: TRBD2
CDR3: CAGQSGTGGNEQFF
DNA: TGTGCCGGTCAAAGCGGGACGGGGGGCAATGAGCAGTTCTTC

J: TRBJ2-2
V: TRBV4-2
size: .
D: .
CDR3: CASSQDVGGAGLFF
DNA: TGTGCCAGCAGCCAAGATGTAGGCGGGGCCGGGCTGTTTTTT

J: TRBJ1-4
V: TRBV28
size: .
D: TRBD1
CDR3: CASSSPGQGLPESELFF
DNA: TGTGCCAGCAGTTCCCCGGGACAGGGCCTCCCGGAAAGTGAACTGTTTTTT

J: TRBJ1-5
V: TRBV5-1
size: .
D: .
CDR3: CASSLGGTHQPQHF
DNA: TGCGCCAGCAGCTTGGGGGGGACTCATCAGCCCCAGCATTTT

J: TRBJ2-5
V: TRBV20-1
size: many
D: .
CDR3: CSAGQGETQYF
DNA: TGCAGTGCTGGGCAGGGGGAGACCCAGTACTTC

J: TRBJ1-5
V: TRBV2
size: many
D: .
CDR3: CASSEEGGRLNQPQHF
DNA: TGTGCCAGCAGTGAAGAAGGGGGGCGACTTAATCAGCCCCAGCATTTT

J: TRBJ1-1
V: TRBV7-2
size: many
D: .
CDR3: CASSANTEAFF
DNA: TGTGCCAGCAGCGCGAACACTGAAGCTTTCTTT

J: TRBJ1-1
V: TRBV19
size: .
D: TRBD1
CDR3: CATYDREATEAFF
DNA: TGTGCCACCTACGACAGGGAGGCCACTGAAGCTTTCTTT

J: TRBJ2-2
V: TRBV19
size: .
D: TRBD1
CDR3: CASSIKQTGGGGELFF
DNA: TGTGCCAGTAGTATAAAGCAGACAGGGGGCGGCGGGGAGCTGTTTTTT

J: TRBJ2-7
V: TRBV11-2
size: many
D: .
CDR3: CASSLLRGTYEQYF
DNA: TGTGCCAGCAGCTTACTTCGGGGTACCTACGAGCAGTACTTC

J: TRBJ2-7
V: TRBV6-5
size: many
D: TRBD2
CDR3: CASSYYLASGNLYEQYF
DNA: TGTGCCAGCAGTTATTATTTGGCTAGCGGAAACCTCTACGAGCAGTACTTC

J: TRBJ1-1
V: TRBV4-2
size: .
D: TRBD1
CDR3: CASSHSTGQMNTEAFF
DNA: TGTGCCAGCAGCCACTCGACGGGACAGATGAACACTGAAGCTTTCTTT

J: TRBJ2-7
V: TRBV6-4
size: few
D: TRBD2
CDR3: CASSEWEGPYEQYF
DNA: TGTGCCAGCAGTGAATGGGAGGGCCCCTACGAGCAGTACTTC

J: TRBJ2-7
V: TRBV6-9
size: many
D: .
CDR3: CASSSGTREQYF
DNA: TGTGCCAGCAGTTCCGGGACTCGCGAGCAGTACTTC

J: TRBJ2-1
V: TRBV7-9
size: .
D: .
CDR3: CASSLRRESHNEQFF
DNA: TGTGCCAGCAGCTTAAGGAGGGAGTCCCACAATGAGCAGTTCTTC

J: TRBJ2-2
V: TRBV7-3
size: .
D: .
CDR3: CASSFFWDDGTGELFF
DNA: TGTGCCAGCAGCTTCTTTTGGGACGATGGCACCGGGGAGCTGTTTTTT

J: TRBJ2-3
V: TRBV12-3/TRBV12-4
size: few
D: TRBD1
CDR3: CASSPGTGFRTDTQYF
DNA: TGTGCCAGCAGTCCCGGGACAGGGTTTCGGACAGATACGCAGTATTTT

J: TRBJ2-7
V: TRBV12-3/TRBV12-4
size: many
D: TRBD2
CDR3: CASRSGLASYEQYF
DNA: TGTGCCAGCAGGTCGGGACTAGCGAGCTACGAGCAGTACTTC

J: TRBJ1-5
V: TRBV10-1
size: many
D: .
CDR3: CASNQPQHF
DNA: TGCGCCAGTAATCAGCCCCAGCATTTT

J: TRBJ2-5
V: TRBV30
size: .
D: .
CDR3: CAWSVSETQYF
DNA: TGTGCCTGGAGTGTATCAGAGACCCAGTACTTC

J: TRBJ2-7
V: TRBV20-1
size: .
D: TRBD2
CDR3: CSALSPNSGRTFYEQYF
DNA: TGCAGTGCCCTTTCCCCCAATAGCGGGAGGACTTTCTACGAGCAGTACTTC

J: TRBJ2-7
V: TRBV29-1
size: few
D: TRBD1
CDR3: CSVEIGTGYEQYF
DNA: TGCAGCGTTGAAATCGGGACAGGGTACGAGCAGTACTTC

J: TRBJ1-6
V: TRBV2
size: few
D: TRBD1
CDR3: CASSKTGGPNSPLHF
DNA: TGTGCCAGCAGTAAAACAGGGGGTCCTAATTCACCCCTCCACTTT